The source of this T cell receptor beta chain is a study of blood T cells in healthy people across ages. General observations from the study: Per million T cells, TCR beta diversity dropped roughly linearly as age increased.

The CDR3 runs to 12 residues. V was trimmed by 7 bases and J by 9 bases, leaving 16 bases between them. Germline assignment: CDR1 SQVTM and CDR2 ANQGSEA. For the second PCR, which ran for roughly 6 to 12 cycles, a sample-barcoded 5' primer and a J-beta primer mix were used. Each TCR beta cDNA got a 12-nucleotide random molecular identifier. Every sample gave at least 2.5 million paired-end reads containing CDR3. TCRdb called the 5' RACE reads again in MiXCR, with one record for every CDR3 protein. The sample has more than 500,000 distinct CDR3 sequences, 27% seen once; the top ten hold 15% to 20%. About this clonotype itself: What it recognizes is unknown.

Specimen: blood. V is TRBV29-1 and J is TRBJ2-1; no reliable D call. The clonotype originates from a woman aged 70-85 years in good health. The CDR3 loop is CSARSYFGEQFF. The CDR3 region has the DNA TGCAGCGCCCGTAGCTATTTTGGTGAGCAGTTCTTC.